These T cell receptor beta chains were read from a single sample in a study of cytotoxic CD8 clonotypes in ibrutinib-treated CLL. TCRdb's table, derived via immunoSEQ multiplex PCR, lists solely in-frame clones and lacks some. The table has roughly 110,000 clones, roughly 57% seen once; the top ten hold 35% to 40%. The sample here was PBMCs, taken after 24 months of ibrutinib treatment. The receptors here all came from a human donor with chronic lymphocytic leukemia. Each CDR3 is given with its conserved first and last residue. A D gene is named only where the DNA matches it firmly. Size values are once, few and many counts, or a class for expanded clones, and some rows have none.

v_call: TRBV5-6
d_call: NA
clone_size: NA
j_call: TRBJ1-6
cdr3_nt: TGTGCCAGCAGCACCCGGGACATAAATTCACCCCTCCACTTT
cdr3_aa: CASSTRDINSPLHF

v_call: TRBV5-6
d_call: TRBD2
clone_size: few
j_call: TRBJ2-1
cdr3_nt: TGTGCCAGCAGCTCCCGGTTCGAGACTAGCGGAATAGAGCAGTTCTTC
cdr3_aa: CASSSRFETSGIEQFF

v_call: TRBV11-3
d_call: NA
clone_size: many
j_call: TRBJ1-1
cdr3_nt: TGTGCCAGCAGCTGGGAGAAGGGACTGAACACTGAAGCTTTCTTT
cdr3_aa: CASSWEKGLNTEAFF

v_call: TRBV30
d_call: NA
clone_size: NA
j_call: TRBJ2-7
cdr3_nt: TGTGCCTGGAATAGAATTTCCTACGAGCAGTACTTC
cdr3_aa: CAWNRISYEQYF

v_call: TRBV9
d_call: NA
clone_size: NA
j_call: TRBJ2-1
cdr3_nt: TGTGCCAGCTCCCGGACAGAAGTCTACAATGAGCAGTTCTTC
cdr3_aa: CASSRTEVYNEQFF

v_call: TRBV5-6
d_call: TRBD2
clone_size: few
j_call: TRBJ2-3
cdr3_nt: TGTGCCAGCAGGGTGGCGGGGGTTTCCACAGATACGCAGTATTTT
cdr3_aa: CASRVAGVSTDTQYF

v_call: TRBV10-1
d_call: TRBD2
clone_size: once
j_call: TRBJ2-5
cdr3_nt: TGCGCCAGCAGTGAGTCGGCGGGGGAGAGGGGGACCCAGTACTTC
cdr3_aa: CASSESAGERGTQYF

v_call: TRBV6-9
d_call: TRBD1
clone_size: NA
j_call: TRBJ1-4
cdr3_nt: TGTGCCAGCAGACGACAGGGTACAATTGAAAAACTGTTTTTT
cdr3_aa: CASRRQGTIEKLFF

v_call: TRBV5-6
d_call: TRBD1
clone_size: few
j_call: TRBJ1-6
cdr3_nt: TGTGCCAGCAGCTGGGGACAGAATTCACCCCTCCACTTT
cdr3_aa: CASSWGQNSPLHF

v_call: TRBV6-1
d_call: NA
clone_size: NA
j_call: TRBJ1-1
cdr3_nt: TGTGCCAGCAGCCTTGGGGGGGTAACTGAAGCTTTCTTT
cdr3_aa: CASSLGGVTEAFF

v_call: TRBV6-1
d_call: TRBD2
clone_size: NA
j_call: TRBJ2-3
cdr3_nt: TGTGCCAGCAGTGCCTTGGGACTAGCGGGCGGGACAGATACGCAGTATTTT
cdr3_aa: CASSALGLAGGTDTQYF

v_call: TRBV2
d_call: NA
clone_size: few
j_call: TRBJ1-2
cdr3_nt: TGTGCCAGCAGTCCTGACAGGACAAGTTATGGCTACACCTTC
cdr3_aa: CASSPDRTSYGYTF

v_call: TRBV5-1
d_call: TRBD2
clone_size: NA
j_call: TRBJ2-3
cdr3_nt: TGCGCCAGCCATAGCGGGGGGACGTCCACAGATACGCAGTATTTT
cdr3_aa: CASHSGGTSTDTQYF

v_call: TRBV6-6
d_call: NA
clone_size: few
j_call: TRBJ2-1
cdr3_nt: TGTGCCAGCAGTGCACAGGGAAATGAGCAGTTCTTC
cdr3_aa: CASSAQGNEQFF

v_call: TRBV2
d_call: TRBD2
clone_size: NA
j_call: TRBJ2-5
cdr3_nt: TGTGCCAGCAGTGGACTAGCTGGAGAGACCCAGTACTTC
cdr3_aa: CASSGLAGETQYF

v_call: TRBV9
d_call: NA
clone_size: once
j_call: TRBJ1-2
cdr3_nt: TGTGCCAGCAGCGTAGAGGTGGGAGGGTTCTATGGCTACACCTTC
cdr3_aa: CASSVEVGGFYGYTF